This TCR beta chain was recovered during a study of cytomegalovirus exposure and HLA in healthy donors. There were likely unrecorded immune exposures, though donors were nominally healthy when sampled. The CDR3 extends over 16 amino acids. The ends were cut back, 2 bases at V and 4 bases at J, with 16 bases in the middle. From germline, CDR1 is SGHDT and CDR2 YYEEEE. The PCR employed 60 Vbeta primers together with 13 Jbeta primers. Only in-frame clones appear in the TCRdb table, and some are missing; sequencing was by immunoSEQ multiplex PCR. The sample holds about 160,000 clones, around three quarters seen once.

V usage is TRBV5-6 and J usage is TRBJ2-1, with D unresolved. Sequencing used PBMCs. This TCR was sampled from a woman between 35 and 50 years old in good health and CMV-seronegative. The CDR3 DNA reads TGTGCCAGCAGCTTAAGAGAGATAGCCCAGTACAATGAGCAGTTCTTC. This sequence encodes CASSLREIAQYNEQFF.